This TCR beta chain was recorded in a study of identical twins. TCRdb fed the 5' RACE reads into MiXCR, producing one record per CDR3 protein. The sample shows more than 400,000 distinct CDR3 sequences, around 15% of them seen only once. Germline values: CDR1 SGHAT, CDR2 FQDESV (reference sequence). This CDR3 spans 12 amino acids. V was pared by 6 bases and J by 7 bases, with 9 bases between. This clonotype appeared a few times. With no exceptions, donors were healthy Caucasians. The same specimen was also included in a second study, on yellow fever vaccine responses in identical twins.

The clonotype originates from a woman younger than 30 in good health. Sequencing was done on a sample of CD4+ T cells sorted from blood. The chain has TRBV11-1 and TRBJ1-4; D gene uncertain. CDR3 sequence reads: CASSRSGEKLFF. The CDR3 nucleotides are TGTGCCAGCAGTCGTAGCGGTGAAAAACTGTTTTTT.